One and the same sample provided the 17 T cell receptor beta chains below, sequenced in a study of T cell responses to AZD1222 COVID-19 vaccine. Sequencing used immunoSEQ multiplex PCR; TCRdb keeps in-frame clones, though not all of them. Here the sample spans approximately 100,000 clones, approximately 91% being singletons. Sample: peripheral blood, taken on day 0 of AZD1222 vaccination. Source of these receptors: an adult in good health.

V gene TRBV19 combines with J gene TRBJ2-1; D perhaps matches TRBD2 (7 bases). V was pared by 7 bases and J by 6 bases, with 13 bases between. The CDR3 covers 13 residues. Germline lookup yields CDR1 LNHDA and CDR2 SQIVND (reference sequence). Here the CDR3 reads CASTVGGPNEQFF. CDR3 coding DNA: TGTGCCAGTACCGTGGGGGGGCCCAATGAGCAGTTCTTC. Drawing the rest from reference TRBV19 and TRBJ2-1, the complete variable domain is DGGITQSPKYLFRKEGQNVTLSCEQNLNHDAMYWYRQDPGQGLRLIYYSQIVNDFQKGDIAEGYSVSREKKESFPLTVTSAQKNPTAFYLCASTVGGPNEQFFGPGTRLTVL.

The chain links TRBV25-1 to TRBJ2-1, with D unclear. Germline V CDR1 and CDR2: MGHDK, SYGVNS. The CDR3 is 13 residues long. The V end was cut by 6 bases, the J end by 3 bases, with 9 bases between. The CDR3 reads CASSPGYYNEQFF. CDR3 in DNA: TGTGCCAGCAGCCCGGGCTACTACAATGAGCAGTTCTTC.

This chain uses TRBV30 with TRBJ2-1; D ambiguous. CDR1 and CDR2 (germline): GTSNPN, SVGIG (reference sequence). The CDR3 has 11 amino acids. Trimming removed 0 bases at V and 8 bases at J, with 5 bases between. DNA of the CDR3: TGTGCCTGGAGTGTTTGGGATGAGCAGTTCTTC. As protein: CAWSVWDEQFF.

The chain joins TRBV7-2 to TRBJ2-3, with unresolved D. The CDR3 runs 13 residues. The germline V and J ends were trimmed by 1 base and 1 base, with 3 bases remaining between them. Germline CDR1 and CDR2: SGHTA and FQGNSA. The CDR3 nucleotides read TGTGCCAGCAGCTTAGATGGCACAGATACGCAGTATTTT. It encodes CASSLDGTDTQYF. The variable domain in full, with the rest retrieved from reference TRBV7-2 and TRBJ2-3, is GAGVSQSPSNKVTEKGKDVELRCDPISGHTALYWYRQSLGQGLEFLIYFQGNSAPDKSGLPSDRFSAERTGGSVSTLTIQRTQQEDSAVYLCASSLDGTDTQYFGPGTRLTVL.

V usage is TRBV7-2 and J usage is TRBJ2-3, with TRBD2 matching over 8 bases. After removal of 3 bases from V and 0 bases from J, the junction contained 5 bases not matched to a gene. The CDR3 length is 16 residues. Germline values: CDR1 SGHTA, CDR2 FQGNSA. The CDR3 bases are TGTGCCAGCAGCTTTTTTAGCGGGACTAGCACAGATACGCAGTATTTT. Protein product: CASSFFSGTSTDTQYF. Combining the CDR3 with reference TRBV7-2 and TRBJ2-3 gives the whole variable domain GAGVSQSPSNKVTEKGKDVELRCDPISGHTALYWYRQSLGQGLEFLIYFQGNSAPDKSGLPSDRFSAERTGGSVSTLTIQRTQQEDSAVYLCASSFFSGTSTDTQYFGPGTRLTVL.

This chain links TRBV3-1 (or the pseudogene TRBV3-2) with TRBJ1-1, with unresolved D. Trimming left V 6 bases short and J 1 base short, with 6 bases between. The CDR3 is 12 residues long. Germline assignment: CDR1 LGHDT and CDR2 YNNKEL (reference sequence). The CDR3 nucleotides read TGTGCCAGCAGTTCACCGAACACTGAAGCTTTCTTT. This encodes CASSSPNTEAFF.

This clone was counted a single time. The chain has TRBV5-6 and TRBJ1-1; D not certain. Trimming stripped 0 bases from V and 2 bases from J, with 5 bases between. The CDR3 spans 13 residues. CDR1 is SGHDT and CDR2 is YYEEEE in the germline V gene. The CDR3 nucleotides read TGTGCCAGCAGCTTGGGGGTAAACACTGAAGCTTTCTTT. This sequence encodes CASSLGVNTEAFF.

The chain is built from TRBV24-1 and TRBJ2-4; D perhaps matches TRBD2 (5 bases). The V and J ends lost 7 bases and 0 bases respectively, with 15 bases between them. The CDR3 consists of 16 residues. Germline values: CDR1 KGHDR, CDR2 SFDVKD. This CDR3 is CATSPTGNLAKNIQYF. CDR3 sequence (DNA): TGTGCCACCAGCCCGACGGGAAACCTAGCCAAAAACATTCAGTACTTC.

This clone was counted a single time. The rearrangement joins TRBV10-3 to TRBJ2-7; D is unclear. This CDR3 is built from 15 residues. V was trimmed by 0 bases and J by 5 bases, leaving 14 bases between them. Per the germline V gene, CDR1 is ENHRY and CDR2 is SYGVKD. CDR3 in DNA: TGTGCCATCAGTGAGTCGTTCGGAGAGTTAGACGAGCAGTACTTC. Translated, it gives CAISESFGELDEQYF.

The rearrangement links TRBV10-3 to TRBJ1-2, with D tentatively TRBD1 (5 bases). The germline V and J ends were trimmed by 7 bases and 3 bases, with 15 bases remaining between them. This CDR3 is built from 14 residues. Germline V lookup: CDR1 ENHRY, CDR2 SYGVKD. The CDR3 spells CAINRQPPDYGYTF. CDR3 nucleotide sequence: TGTGCCATCAATCGACAGCCTCCGGACTATGGCTACACCTTC.

This chain connects TRBV6-5 to TRBJ1-1; tentatively, D is TRBD1 (6 bases). Trimming removed 5 bases at V and 5 bases at J, with 12 bases between. The CDR3 is 13 residues long. The V gene's germline CDR1 is MNHEY and CDR2 SVGAGI. The CDR3: CASSQQGGTEAFF. CDR3 nucleotides: TGTGCCAGCAGTCAACAGGGAGGTACTGAAGCTTTCTTT.

This chain links TRBV5-1 with TRBJ2-2, with D possibly being TRBD1 (7 bases). The CDR3 consists of 14 residues. Germline values: CDR1 SGHRS, CDR2 YFSETQ. Trimming cost V 7 bases and J 7 bases, with 17 bases left between them. CDR3 nucleotides: TGCGCCAGCCGGCGGGACAGCCAGGTCGGGGAGCTGTTTTTT. Encoded protein: CASRRDSQVGELFF.

The J gene is TRBJ2-7, the V gene TRBV6-6, with D tentatively TRBD1 (6 bases). Germline V gene sequence: CDR1 MNHNY, CDR2 SVGAGI (reference sequence). The CDR3 extends over 13 amino acids. V was shortened by 7 bases and J by 4 bases, with 14 bases between the two germline ends. The CDR3 protein is CASNPGQLYEQYF. CDR3 in DNA: TGTGCCAGCAACCCAGGACAGTTATACGAGCAGTACTTC.

This clone was counted a single time. The rearrangement joins TRBV18 to TRBJ2-7; 9 positions match TRBD2. Per germline, CDR1 KGHSH and CDR2 LQKENI. The ends lost 3 bases at V and 0 bases at J; junction bases unmatched: 9. The CDR3 totals 17 residues. The CDR3 loop reads CASSPFVAGESSYEQYF. CDR3 DNA: TGTGCCAGCTCACCTTTCGTAGCGGGGGAGAGCTCCTACGAGCAGTACTTC. Complete variable domain (other parts from reference TRBV18 and TRBJ2-7): NAGVMQNPRHLVRRRGQEARLRCSPMKGHSHVYWYRQLPEEGLKFMVYLQKENIIDESGMPKERFSAEFPKEGPSILRIQQVVRGDSAAYFCASSPFVAGESSYEQYFGPGTRLTVT.

The chain uses TRBV3-1 (or the pseudogene TRBV3-2) and TRBJ2-7; 12 bases line up with TRBD2. Germline lookup yields CDR1 LGHDT and CDR2 YNNKEL (reference sequence). The CDR3 runs to 15 residues. With V trimmed by 4 bases and J by 4 bases, 5 bases remained unmatched. DNA for the CDR3: TGTGCCAGCAGCCTAAGACTAGCGGGAGCGTACGAGCAGTACTTC. This encodes CASSLRLAGAYEQYF.

Only one count was recorded for this clone. The rearrangement links TRBV4-1 to TRBJ1-3, with TRBD1 as a possible D gene (5 bases). V was cut by 0 bases and J by 2 bases, with 17 bases left in between. This CDR3 has 18 residues. Germline CDR1 and CDR2: MGHRA and YSYEKL. The CDR3 is CASSQDTRGLGPGNTIYF. The CDR3 region has the DNA TGCGCCAGCAGCCAAGATACGAGGGGACTTGGCCCTGGAAACACCATATATTTT.

V usage is TRBV27 and J usage is TRBJ2-7; 10 positions match TRBD2. There are 14 residues in the CDR3. V lost 5 bases, J lost 6 bases, and 7 bases stayed unmatched. The germline V gene has CDR1 MNHEY and CDR2 SMNVEV (reference sequence). The CDR3 reads CASSPSGSTVEQYF. The CDR3 DNA sequence: TGTGCCAGCAGTCCTAGCGGGAGCACGGTCGAGCAGTACTTC.